A single T cell receptor beta chain is shown here with its context. The data stem from a study of PD-L1 blockade in urothelial cancer. Time point defined: pretreatment peripheral blood. The V gene's germline CDR1 is SGHDN and CDR2 FVKESK. J lost 15 bases, V lost 1 base, and 15 bases had no gene match. This CDR3 contains 16 residues. Measured with immunoSEQ multiplex PCR; TCRdb has only the in-frame clones, and not every one. The sample records tens of thousands of clones, 65% to 90% being singletons. The source material was PBMCs, sampled around atezolizumab (anti-PD-L1) treatment. The V and J genes are TRBV14 and TRBJ2-1; 10 bases align to TRBD2. This TCR was recovered from a man between 65 and 85 years old with urothelial cancer. Written as DNA, the CDR3 is TGTGCCAGCAGCCAAGGTTTGCCTAGCGGGGGACATCTCCCGTTCTTC. As protein: CASSQGLPSGGHLPFF.